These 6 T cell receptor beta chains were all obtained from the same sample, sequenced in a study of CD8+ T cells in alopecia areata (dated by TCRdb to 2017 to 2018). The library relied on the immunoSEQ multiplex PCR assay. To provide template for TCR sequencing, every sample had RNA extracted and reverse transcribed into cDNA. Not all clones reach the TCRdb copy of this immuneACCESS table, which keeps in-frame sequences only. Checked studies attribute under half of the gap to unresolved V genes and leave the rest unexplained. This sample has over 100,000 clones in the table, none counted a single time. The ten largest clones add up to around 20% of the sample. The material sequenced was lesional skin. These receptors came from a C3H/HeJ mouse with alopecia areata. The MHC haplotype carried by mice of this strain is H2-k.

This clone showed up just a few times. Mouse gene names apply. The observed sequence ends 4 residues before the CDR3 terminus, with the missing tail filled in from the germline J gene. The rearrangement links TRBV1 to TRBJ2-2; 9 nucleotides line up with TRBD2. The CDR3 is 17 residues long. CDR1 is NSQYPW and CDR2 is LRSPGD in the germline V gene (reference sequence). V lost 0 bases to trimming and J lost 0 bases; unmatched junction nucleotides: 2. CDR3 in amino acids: CTCSADWGGTNTGQLYF. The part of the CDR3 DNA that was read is TGCACCTGCAGTGCAGACTGGGGGGGAACAAACACCGGG.

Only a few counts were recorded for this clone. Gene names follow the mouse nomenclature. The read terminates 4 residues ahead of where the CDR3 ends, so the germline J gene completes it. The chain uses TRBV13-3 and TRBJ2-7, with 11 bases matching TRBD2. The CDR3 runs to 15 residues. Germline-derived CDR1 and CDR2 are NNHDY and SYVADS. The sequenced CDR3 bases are TGTGCCAGCAGTGAACTAGGGACTGGGGGATAT. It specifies CASSELGTGGY. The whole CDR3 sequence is CASSELGTGGYEQYF.

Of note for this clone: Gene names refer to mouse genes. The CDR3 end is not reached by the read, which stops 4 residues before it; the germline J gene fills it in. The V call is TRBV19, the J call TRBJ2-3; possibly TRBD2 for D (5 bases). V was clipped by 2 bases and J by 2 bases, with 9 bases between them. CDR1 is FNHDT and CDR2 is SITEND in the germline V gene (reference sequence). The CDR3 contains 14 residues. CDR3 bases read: TGTGCCAGCAGTATCCGCTGGGATGCAGAA. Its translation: CASSIRWDAE. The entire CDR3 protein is CASSIRWDAETLYF. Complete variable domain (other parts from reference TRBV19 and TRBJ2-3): GGIITQTPKFLIGQEGQKLTLKCQQNFNHDTMYWYRQDSGKGLRLIYYSITENDLQKGDLSEGYDASREKKSSFSLTVTSAQKNEMAVFLCASSIRWDAETLYFGSGTRLTVL.

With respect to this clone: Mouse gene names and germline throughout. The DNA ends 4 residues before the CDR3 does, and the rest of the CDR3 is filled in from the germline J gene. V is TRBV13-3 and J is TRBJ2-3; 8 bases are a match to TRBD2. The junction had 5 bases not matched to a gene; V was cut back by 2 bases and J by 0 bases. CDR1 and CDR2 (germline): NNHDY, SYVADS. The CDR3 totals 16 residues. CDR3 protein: CASSEGGALSAETLYF. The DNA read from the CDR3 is TGTGCCAGCAGTGAGGGGGGGGCCCTTAGTGCAGAA.

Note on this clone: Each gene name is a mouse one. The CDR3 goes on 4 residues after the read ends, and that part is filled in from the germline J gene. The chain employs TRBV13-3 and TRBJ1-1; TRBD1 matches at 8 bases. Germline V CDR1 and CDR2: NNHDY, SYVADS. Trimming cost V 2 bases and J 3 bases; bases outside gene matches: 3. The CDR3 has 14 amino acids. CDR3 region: CASSDRGLDTEVFF. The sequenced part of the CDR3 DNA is TGTGCCAGCAGTGACAGGGGGCTGGACACA.

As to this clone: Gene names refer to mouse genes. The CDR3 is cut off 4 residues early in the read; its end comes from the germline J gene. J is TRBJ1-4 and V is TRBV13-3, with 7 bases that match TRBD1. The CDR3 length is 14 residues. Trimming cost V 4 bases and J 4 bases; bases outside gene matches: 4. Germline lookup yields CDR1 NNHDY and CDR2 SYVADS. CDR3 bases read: TGTGCCAGCAGTAGGGGGCGAGGCAACGAA. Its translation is CASSRGRGNE. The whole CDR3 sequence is CASSRGRGNERLFF. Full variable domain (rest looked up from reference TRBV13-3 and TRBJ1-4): EAAVTQSPRSKVAVTGGKVTLSCHQTNNHDYMYWYRQDTGHGLRLIHYSYVADSTEKGDIPDGYKASRPSQENFSLILELASLSQTAVYFCASSRGRGNERLFFGHGTKLSVL.